The 14 T cell receptor beta chains presented below share a single source sample, sequenced in a study of long-term antiretroviral therapy in people with HIV. An immunoSEQ assay, version v3.0, was performed at survey level. The data were produced by immunoSEQ multiplex PCR, yet TCRdb's version contains in-frame clones alone and is incomplete. The sample has about 14,000 clones, 80% to 90% seen once. The material was unsorted PBMCs, obtained 0.4 years after starting antiretroviral therapy. These receptor sequences come from a man younger than 45 with HIV.

J is TRBJ1-4 and V is TRBV2; D gene unclear. Germline CDR1 reads SNHLY; CDR2 reads FYNNEI. Trimming removed 6 bases at V and 0 bases at J, with 8 bases between. This CDR3 contains 14 residues. In nucleotides, the CDR3 is TGTGCCAGCAGGCTTACAGCAACTAATGAAAAACTGTTTTTT. Its protein is CASRLTATNEKLFF.

This clone was picked up a small number of times. The chain is built from TRBV19 and TRBJ1-2; no definite D call. The V gene lost 10 bases and the J gene lost 6 bases, with 15 bases spanning the gap. The length of the CDR3 is 12 residues. Germline-derived CDR1 and CDR2 are LNHDA and SQIVND (reference sequence). The CDR3 sequence: CATLWNADGYTF. The CDR3 DNA follows: TGTGCCACCCTATGGAATGCTGATGGCTACACCTTC.

The chain couples TRBV5-4 to TRBJ1-4; D gene unclear. CDR1 and CDR2 (germline): SGHNT, YYREEE (reference sequence). The V end lost 0 bases, the J end lost 3 bases, and 9 bases lay between the germline ends. There are 15 residues in the CDR3. As DNA, the CDR3 is TGTGCCAGCAGCTTGGAGGCGACCTCTAATGAAAAACTGTTTTTT. This translates into CASSLEATSNEKLFF.

The gene calls are TRBV9 and TRBJ2-7; D not resolved. Germline CDR1 and CDR2: SGDLS and YYNGEE. There are 13 residues in the CDR3. V dropped 3 bases and J dropped 2 bases, with 9 bases sitting between them. The CDR3 nucleotides are TGTGCCAGCAGCGCGGAAGGTCCCTACGAGCAGTACTTC. Amino acids: CASSAEGPYEQYF. The full variable domain, with the rest looked up from reference TRBV9 and TRBJ2-7, is DSGVTQTPKHLITATGQRVTLRCSPRSGDLSVYWYQQSLDQGLQFLIQYYNGEERAKGNILERFSAQQFPDLHSELNLSSLELGDSALYFCASSAEGPYEQYFGPGTRLTVT.

This clone was observed a single time. The V call is TRBV29-1, the J call TRBJ2-1; 7 positions agree with TRBD1. The length of the CDR3 is 13 residues. The junction had 8 bases not matched to a gene; V was cut back by 6 bases and J by 6 bases. From germline, CDR1 is SQVTM and CDR2 ANQGSEA. The DNA for the CDR3 is TGCAGCGTCCCCCGGGACAGCGCCAATGAGCAGTTCTTC. It translates to CSVPRDSANEQFF.

In DNA form, the CDR3 reads TGTGCCAGTAGTGTGCCGGGACAGAGTCACTATGGCTACACCTTC. Its protein is CASSVPGQSHYGYTF. This chain connects TRBV19 to TRBJ1-2; 7 nucleotides line up with TRBD1. V was pared by 5 bases and J by 3 bases, with 9 bases of the junction left unmatched. Germline V gene sequence: CDR1 LNHDA, CDR2 SQIVND (reference sequence). This CDR3 comprises 15 residues.

V gene TRBV7-3 combines with J gene TRBJ2-1; 14 nucleotides match TRBD2. Germline V CDR1 and CDR2: SGHTA, FQGTGA. Unmatched junction bases numbered 11, after V lost 6 bases and J lost 10 bases. This CDR3 has 16 amino acids. The CDR3 sequence is CASSPTAGTSGGEQFF. In DNA form, the CDR3 reads TGTGCCAGCAGTCCTACCGCCGGGACTAGCGGGGGAGAGCAGTTCTTC.

The V gene is TRBV19, the J gene TRBJ1-1; the match to TRBD1 covers 8 bases. V was clipped by 6 bases and J by 6 bases; unmatched bases: 6. The CDR3 covers 13 residues. In germline, CDR1 is LNHDA, CDR2 SQIVND (reference sequence). This CDR3 reads CASRNQGASEAFF. The CDR3 DNA follows: TGTGCCAGTAGAAACCAGGGGGCTTCTGAAGCTTTCTTT.

The V and J genes are TRBV28 and TRBJ2-5; 7 bases match TRBD1. This CDR3 has 12 amino acids. In germline, CDR1 is MDHEN, CDR2 SYDVKM. V shed 8 bases, J shed 2 bases, and the junction held 2 bases outside the gene matches. CDR3 region: CASRQGQETQYF. DNA of the CDR3: TGTGCCAGCCGACAGGGACAAGAGACCCAGTACTTC.

J is TRBJ1-1 and V is TRBV28; 9 nucleotides align to TRBD1. The J segment lost 4 bases and the V segment lost 9 bases, leaving 3 bases of the junction unmatched. Germline loops: CDR1 MDHEN, CDR2 SYDVKM. The CDR3 contains 12 residues. CDR3 amino acids: CASTTGGTEAFF. The CDR3, as DNA: TGTGCCAGTACGACAGGGGGCACTGAAGCTTTCTTT.

The chain recombines TRBV5-1 with TRBJ2-1, with D perhaps assigned TRBD1 or TRBD2 (5 bases each). The germline V gene encodes CDR1 SGHRS and CDR2 YFSETQ. V shed 4 bases and J shed 0 bases, with 14 bases lying between them. This CDR3 is 16 amino acids long. CDR3 region: CASSLRDQSSYNEQFF. In nucleotides, the CDR3 is TGCGCCAGCAGCCTCAGGGACCAGAGCTCCTACAATGAGCAGTTCTTC.

The V gene is TRBV6-6, the J gene TRBJ2-2; TRBD2 aligns across 9 bases. The CDR3 runs to 15 residues. V shed 11 bases and J 7 bases; nucleotides not matched to a gene: 14. Germline-derived CDR1 and CDR2 are MNHNY and SVGAGI (reference sequence). The CDR3, as DNA: TGTGCCTCAAAGGGGGCGGGAGGGCTCGTCGGGGAGCTGTTTTTT. This encodes CASKGAGGLVGELFF.

The V and J genes are TRBV7-8 and TRBJ2-1; 12 bases match TRBD2. Unmatched junction bases numbered 7, after V lost 5 bases and J lost 5 bases. The CDR3 extends over 16 amino acids. Germline assignment: CDR1 SGHVS and CDR2 FQNEAQ. This CDR3 is CASSPRTSGTNNEQFF. The CDR3 DNA is TGTGCCAGCAGCCCCCGGACTAGCGGGACTAACAATGAGCAGTTCTTC.

The chain employs TRBV5-1 and TRBJ2-6; maybe TRBD1 (6 bases). V was shortened by 8 bases and J by 0 bases, with 12 bases between the two germline ends. CDR1 and CDR2 (germline): SGHRS, YFSETQ. The CDR3 loop spans 15 amino acids. The CDR3 sequence is CASTADSSGANVLTF. The CDR3 DNA reads as TGCGCCAGTACGGCGGACAGCTCTGGGGCCAACGTCCTGACTTTC. Filled out from reference TRBV5-1 and TRBJ2-6, the complete variable domain reads KAGVTQTPRYLIKTRGQQVTLSCSPISGHRSVSWYQQTPGQGLQFLFEYFSETQRNKGNFPGRFSGRQFSNSRSEMNVSTLELGDSALYLCASTADSSGANVLTFGAGSRLTVL.